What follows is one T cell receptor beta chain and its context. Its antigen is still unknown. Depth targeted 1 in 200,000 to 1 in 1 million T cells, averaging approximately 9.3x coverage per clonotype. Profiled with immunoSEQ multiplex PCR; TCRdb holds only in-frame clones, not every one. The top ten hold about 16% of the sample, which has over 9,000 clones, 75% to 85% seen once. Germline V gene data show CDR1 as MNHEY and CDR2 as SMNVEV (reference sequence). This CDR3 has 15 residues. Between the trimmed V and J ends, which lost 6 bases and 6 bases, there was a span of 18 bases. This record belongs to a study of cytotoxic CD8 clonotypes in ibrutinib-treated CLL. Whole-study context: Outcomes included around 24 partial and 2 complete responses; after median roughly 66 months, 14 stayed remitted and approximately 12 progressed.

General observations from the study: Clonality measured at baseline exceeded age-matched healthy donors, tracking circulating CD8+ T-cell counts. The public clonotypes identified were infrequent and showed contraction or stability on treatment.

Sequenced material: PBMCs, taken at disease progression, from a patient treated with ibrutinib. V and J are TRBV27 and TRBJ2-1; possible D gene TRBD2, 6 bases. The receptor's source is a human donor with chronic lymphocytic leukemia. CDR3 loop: CASRDRRGPINEQFF. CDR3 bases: TGTGCCAGCAGAGACCGGAGGGGCCCCATCAATGAGCAGTTCTTC.